One and the same sample provided the 5 T cell receptor beta chains below, sequenced in a study of glioma-infiltrating T cells after dendritic cell vaccination. Clones were read by immunoSEQ multiplex PCR, and TCRdb kept only the in-frame ones, dropping some. This repertoire shows tens of thousands of clones, about 80% found once; its top ten account for around 2.3%. Here the sequenced sample was blood, taken before dendritic cell vaccination. Source of these receptors: a human donor with glioblastoma.

The CDR3 loop reads CASSLVGNSGSNEQFF. As DNA, the CDR3 is TGTGCCAGCAGCTTAGTTGGGAATAGCGGGAGCAATGAGCAGTTCTTC. This chain links TRBV7-2 with TRBJ2-1, with 9 bases lining up with TRBD2. V was clipped by 1 base and J by 6 bases; unmatched bases: 7. This CDR3 is 16 amino acids long. Germline CDR1 reads SGHTA; CDR2 reads FQGNSA. Using reference TRBV7-2 and TRBJ2-1 for the parts outside the CDR3, the full variable domain is GAGVSQSPSNKVTEKGKDVELRCDPISGHTALYWYRQSLGQGLEFLIYFQGNSAPDKSGLPSDRFSAERTGGSVSTLTIQRTQQEDSAVYLCASSLVGNSGSNEQFFGPGTRLTVL.

The chain recombines TRBV30 with TRBJ2-1; the D is unclear. CDR1 and CDR2 from the germline V gene are GTSNPN and SVGIG (reference sequence). This CDR3 is 13 amino acids long. Between the trimmed V and J ends, which lost 2 bases and 0 bases, there was a span of 5 bases. CDR3 residues: CAWSPSSYNEQFF. CDR3 nucleotide sequence: TGTGCCTGGAGTCCTAGCTCCTACAATGAGCAGTTCTTC.

The CDR3 coding sequence is TGCGCCAGCAGCCAAAATACGGGACAGGGGCCGCACTGGCCTGGCTACACCTTC. Translation: CASSQNTGQGPHWPGYTF. The J gene is TRBJ1-2, the V gene TRBV5-1; 10 bases agree with TRBD1. CDR3 length equals 18 residues. Germline V gene sequence: CDR1 SGHRS, CDR2 YFSETQ. With V trimmed by 4 bases and J by 7 bases, 19 bases remained unmatched.

J is TRBJ2-5 and V is TRBV9, with a weak D call TRBD2 (6 bases). V was trimmed by 0 bases and J by 1 base, leaving 10 bases between them. This CDR3 contains 15 residues. The germline gives CDR1 SGDLS, CDR2 YYNGEE. The CDR3 bases are TGTGCCAGCAGCGTAGTAGGGGACTCCCAAGAGACCCAGTACTTC. Amino acid sequence: CASSVVGDSQETQYF. Variable domain in full (rest from reference TRBV9 and TRBJ2-5): DSGVTQTPKHLITATGQRVTLRCSPRSGDLSVYWYQQSLDQGLQFLIQYYNGEERAKGNILERFSAQQFPDLHSELNLSSLELGDSALYFCASSVVGDSQETQYFGPGTRLLVL.

The rearrangement joins TRBV29-1 to TRBJ2-1; TRBD2 aligns across 16 bases. CDR1 and CDR2 (germline): SQVTM, ANQGSEA. Unmatched junction bases numbered 13, after V lost 6 bases and J lost 8 bases. The CDR3 has 17 residues. CDR3 protein: CSVDGTSGRAWNYEQFF. The CDR3 region has the DNA TGCAGCGTAGATGGGACTAGCGGGAGGGCCTGGAACTATGAGCAGTTCTTC.